The 22 T cell receptor beta chains reported below all come from one sample, sequenced in a study of blood T cell repertoires in COVID-19. Generated by immunoSEQ multiplex PCR, the TCRdb table keeps only in-frame clones and is missing some. Of some 260,000 clones listed, approximately 86% are singletons. The sequenced sample consisted of PBMCs or T cells enriched from blood (not recorded which). The origin of the receptors is a woman aged 25 to 45 with acute COVID-19.

In its sample, this clone was seen once. The chain carries TRBV28 and TRBJ2-6; 7 nucleotides agree with TRBD1. The CDR3 is 16 amino acids. Losses at the gene ends were 7 bases for V and 0 bases for J; bases not matched to a gene: 6. Germline V gene sequence: CDR1 MDHEN, CDR2 SYDVKM. Here the CDR3 DNA reads TGTGCCAGCAAATGGGGACAGACCTCTGGGGCCAACGTCCTGACTTTC. Translated, it gives CASKWGQTSGANVLTF. The variable domain in full, completed from reference TRBV28 and TRBJ2-6, reads DVKVTQSSRYLVKRTGEKVFLECVQDMDHENMFWYRQDPGLGLRLIYFSYDVKMKEKGDIPEGYSVSREKKERFSLILESASTNQTSMYLCASKWGQTSGANVLTFGAGSRLTVL.

The chain carries TRBV9 and TRBJ1-6; D call uncertain. Looked up from germline, CDR1 is SGDLS and CDR2 is YYNGEE. V shed 4 bases and J shed 14 bases, with 16 bases lying between them. The CDR3 totals 13 residues. CDR3: CASSPRGEGSLHF. CDR3 nucleotide sequence: TGTGCCAGCAGCCCCCGGGGAGAAGGATCCCTCCACTTT.

This sequence joins TRBV3-1 (or the pseudogene TRBV3-2) and TRBJ2-5; 9 bases fit TRBD2. The CDR3 totals 16 residues. Unmatched junction bases numbered 11, after V lost 4 bases and J lost 5 bases. Per the germline V gene, CDR1 is LGHDT and CDR2 is YNNKEL (reference sequence). In DNA, the CDR3 is TGTGCCAGCAGCCGAATAGCGGGGGCCGGTGGCGAGACCCAGTACTTC. Translation: CASSRIAGAGGETQYF.

The CDR3 protein is CAISDPAGGVTGTNTGELFF. The CDR3 DNA sequence: TGTGCCATCAGTGACCCGGCAGGGGGCGTCACGGGAACGAACACCGGGGAGCTGTTTTTT. The chain combines TRBV10-3 with TRBJ2-2; 8 nucleotides line up with TRBD1. J was trimmed by 0 bases and V by 3 bases; bases with no gene match: 15. The CDR3 is 20 amino acids. CDR1 is ENHRY and CDR2 is SYGVKD in the germline V gene.

This chain links TRBV2 with TRBJ1-4; TRBD1 is a possible D gene (5 bases). The length of the CDR3 is 14 residues. Germline values: CDR1 SNHLY, CDR2 FYNNEI. V lost 4 bases and J 7 bases, leaving 13 bases between the germline ends. The CDR3 DNA is TGTGCCAGCAGTGCCAGGGAACCTTTTGAAAAACTGTTTTTT. This codes for CASSAREPFEKLFF.

The V and J genes are TRBV5-1 and TRBJ2-7; 7 bases agree with TRBD2. Germline trimming cut 3 bases from V and 2 bases from J; bases unmatched to any gene: 8. Germline CDR1 SGHRS, CDR2 YFSETQ. CDR3 length: 15 amino acids. CDR3 protein: CASSSGTGGTYEQYF. The CDR3 DNA is TGCGCCAGCAGCTCCGGCACGGGGGGAACCTACGAGCAGTACTTC.

This chain joins TRBV29-1 and TRBJ2-3, with TRBD2 matching 10 bases. The germline gives CDR1 SQVTM, CDR2 ANQGSEA. The CDR3 sequence is 14 residues long. Trimming took 5 bases from V and 1 from J; bases not matched to a gene: 3. The CDR3 here is CSVPTSGGTDTQYF. CDR3 DNA: TGCAGCGTTCCCACTAGCGGGGGCACAGATACGCAGTATTTT.

This clone appeared once. V gene TRBV10-3 combines with J gene TRBJ2-7, with D perhaps matching TRBD2 (5 bases). This CDR3 spans 12 amino acids. The germline CDR1 and CDR2 sequences are ENHRY and SYGVKD. V was clipped by 3 bases and J by 9 bases, with 12 bases between them. As DNA, the CDR3 is TGTGCCATCAGTGAAACCGGGGATATGCAGTACTTC. This sequence encodes CAISETGDMQYF.

The sample holds a few counts of this clone. The gene calls are TRBV29-1 and TRBJ1-2, with D perhaps matching TRBD1 (6 bases). The germline V and J ends were trimmed by 3 bases and 8 bases, with 16 bases remaining between them. Germline V lookup: CDR1 SQVTM, CDR2 ANQGSEA. This CDR3 contains 13 residues. Here the CDR3 reads CSVDTGKKSGYTF. The CDR3, as DNA: TGCAGCGTTGATACAGGGAAGAAAAGCGGCTACACCTTC.

The rearrangement links TRBV2 to TRBJ2-7; 7 bases map to TRBD1. The junction had 4 bases not matched to a gene; V was cut back by 10 bases and J by 1 base. Germline CDR1 and CDR2: SNHLY and FYNNEI. This CDR3 region has 12 residues. As DNA, the CDR3 is TGTGCCACCTCGACAGGGTCCTACGAGCAGTACTTC. It codes for CATSTGSYEQYF. Combining the CDR3 with reference TRBV2 and TRBJ2-7 gives the whole variable domain EPEVTQTPSHQVTQMGQEVILRCVPISNHLYFYWYRQILGQKVEFLVSFYNNEISEKSEIFDDQFSVERPDGSNFTLKIRSTKLEDSAMYFCATSTGSYEQYFGPGTRLTVT.

This sequence joins TRBV6-5 and TRBJ1-1, with a possible D match to TRBD1 (6 bases). The length of the CDR3 is 15 residues. Trimming pared 7 bases from V and 4 bases from J, leaving 19 bases between. CDR1 is MNHEY and CDR2 is SVGAGI in the germline V gene. CDR3 DNA sequence: TGTGCCAGCAAACGCTCAGGGGATGTTCGCACTGAAGCTTTCTTT. Translating it yields CASKRSGDVRTEAFF.

This clone was counted ten times or more. The CDR3, as DNA: TGTGCCAGCAGTCCCGGGACAGAAGGGACCCAGTACTTC. It translates to CASSPGTEGTQYF. The chain couples TRBV14 to TRBJ2-5; 7 nucleotides agree with TRBD1. Germline CDR1 and CDR2: SGHDN and FVKESK. The CDR3 consists of 13 residues. V lost 6 bases to trimming and J lost 7 bases; unmatched junction nucleotides: 8.

The chain combines TRBV11-1 with TRBJ1-6; D may be TRBD1 (6 bases). Germline V lookup: CDR1 SGHAT, CDR2 FQDESV (reference sequence). The V and J ends lost 5 bases and 8 bases respectively, with 16 bases between them. There are 15 residues in the CDR3. CDR3 DNA: TGTGCCAGCAGCCATTACCCGGACAGCTATTCACCCCTCCACTTT. Translated, it gives CASSHYPDSYSPLHF.

This chain joins TRBV3-1 (or the pseudogene TRBV3-2) and TRBJ1-3, with TRBD1 matching over 7 bases. Germline V gene sequence: CDR1 LGHDT, CDR2 YNNKEL (reference sequence). V trimming: 0 bases; J trimming: 4 bases; junction bases outside the gene matches: 9. CDR3 length equals 17 residues. In DNA, the CDR3 is TGTGCCAGCAGCCAAGAAGTCACAGGGGACTCAGGAAACACCATATATTTT. It encodes CASSQEVTGDSGNTIYF.

The table lists this clone with a few counts. V is TRBV5-1 and J is TRBJ1-2; tentative D call: TRBD1 (6 bases). V was clipped by 2 bases and J by 4 bases, with 21 bases between them. Germline lookup yields CDR1 SGHRS and CDR2 YFSETQ. There are 17 residues in the CDR3. The CDR3 protein is CASSFQSTFDRTYGYTF. As DNA, the CDR3 is TGCGCCAGCAGCTTCCAAAGTACCTTTGACAGGACCTATGGCTACACCTTC.

V and J are TRBV4-2 and TRBJ1-1, with unresolved D. Trimming shortened V by 0 bases and J by 1 base, and 12 bases separated the two germline ends. Per germline, CDR1 LGHNA and CDR2 YNFKEQ. The CDR3 extends over 16 amino acids. Here the CDR3 reads CASSQEKRPSNTEAFF. The CDR3 DNA sequence: TGTGCCAGCAGCCAAGAAAAGCGTCCGTCGAACACTGAAGCTTTCTTT.

The V gene is TRBV7-3, the J gene TRBJ2-1; weak D call: TRBD2 (5 bases). CDR1 is SGHTA, CDR2 FQGTGA, per germline. V lost 6 bases, J lost 7 bases, and 10 bases lay in between. The length of the CDR3 is 12 residues. CDR3 loop: CASSYGSNEQFF. In DNA form, the CDR3 reads TGTGCCAGCAGTTATGGGAGTAATGAGCAGTTCTTC.

The chain joins TRBV27 to TRBJ1-1, with 7 nucleotides matching TRBD1. Germline lookup yields CDR1 MNHEY and CDR2 SMNVEV (reference sequence). V was pared by 8 bases and J by 2 bases, with 5 bases of the junction left unmatched. This CDR3 comprises 13 residues. The CDR3 sequence: CASGHRGNTEAFF. Written as DNA, the CDR3 is TGTGCCAGCGGACACAGGGGAAACACTGAAGCTTTCTTT.

V and J are TRBV5-6 and TRBJ1-2, with TRBD1 matching over 9 bases. The CDR3 spans 15 residues. Germline values: CDR1 SGHDT, CDR2 YYEEEE. V trimming: 4 bases; J trimming: 5 bases; junction bases outside the gene matches: 9. The CDR3 here is CASSSKQGAGYGYTF. Here the CDR3 DNA reads TGTGCCAGCAGCAGCAAACAGGGGGCTGGGTATGGCTACACCTTC.

The genes are TRBV2 and TRBJ1-2, with D possibly matching TRBD1 (5 bases). Germline assignment: CDR1 SNHLY and CDR2 FYNNEI. This CDR3 comprises 13 residues. V lost 7 bases, J lost 4 bases, and 13 bases lay in between. CDR3 in amino acids: CASINSDSYGYTF. The CDR3 DNA reads as TGTGCCAGCATCAACTCAGACAGCTATGGCTACACCTTC.

About this clone itself: A junction end diverges from the germline sequence, so it may reflect a read error. The genes are TRBV7-7 and TRBJ2-1; 7 nucleotides align to TRBD1. The CDR3 loop spans 14 amino acids. Germline-derived CDR1 and CDR2 are SSHAT and FNYEAQ (reference sequence). CDR3 nucleotide sequence: TGTGCTAGCAGCTTAGGGGGCCTCAACAATGAGCAGTTCTTC. As protein: CASSLGGLNNEQFF.

The rearrangement links TRBV18 to TRBJ2-5, with TRBD1 matching 8 bases. The CDR3 loop spans 14 amino acids. Germline V gene lookup returns CDR1 KGHSH and CDR2 LQKENI. The V segment lost 6 bases and the J segment 5 bases; nucleotides outside the gene matches: 8. The CDR3 region is CASSLQNRGETQYF. The DNA of the CDR3 is TGTGCCAGCTCGCTTCAAAACAGGGGGGAGACCCAGTACTTC.